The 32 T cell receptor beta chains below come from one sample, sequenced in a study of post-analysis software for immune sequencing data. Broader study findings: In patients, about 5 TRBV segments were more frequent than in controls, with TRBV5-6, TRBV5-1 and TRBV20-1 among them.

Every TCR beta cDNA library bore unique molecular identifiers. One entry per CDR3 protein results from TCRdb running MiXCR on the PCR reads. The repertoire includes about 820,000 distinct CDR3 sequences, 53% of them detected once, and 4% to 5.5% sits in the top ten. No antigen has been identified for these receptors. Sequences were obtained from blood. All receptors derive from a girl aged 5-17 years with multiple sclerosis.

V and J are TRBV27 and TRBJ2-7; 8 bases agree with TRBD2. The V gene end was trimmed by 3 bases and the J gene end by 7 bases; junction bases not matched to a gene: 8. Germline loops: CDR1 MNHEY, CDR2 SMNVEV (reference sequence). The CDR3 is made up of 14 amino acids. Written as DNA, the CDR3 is TGTGCCAGCAGTTTTATTTCGGGGGGGGTGGAGCAGTACTTC. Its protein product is CASSFISGGVEQYF.

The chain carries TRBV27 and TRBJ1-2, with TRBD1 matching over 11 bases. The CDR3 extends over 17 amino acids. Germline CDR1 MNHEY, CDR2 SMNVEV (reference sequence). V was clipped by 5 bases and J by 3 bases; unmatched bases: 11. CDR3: CASSNPRTGGGDYGYTF. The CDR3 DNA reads TGTGCCAGCAGTAATCCCCGGACAGGGGGCGGTGACTATGGCTACACCTTC.

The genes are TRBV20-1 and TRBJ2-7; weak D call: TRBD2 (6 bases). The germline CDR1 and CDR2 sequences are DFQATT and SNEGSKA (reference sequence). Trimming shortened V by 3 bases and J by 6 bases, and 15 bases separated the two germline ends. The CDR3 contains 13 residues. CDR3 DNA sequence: TGCAGTGCTAGCTTCCCGCTGGGGGGCGAGCAGTACTTC. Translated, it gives CSASFPLGGEQYF.

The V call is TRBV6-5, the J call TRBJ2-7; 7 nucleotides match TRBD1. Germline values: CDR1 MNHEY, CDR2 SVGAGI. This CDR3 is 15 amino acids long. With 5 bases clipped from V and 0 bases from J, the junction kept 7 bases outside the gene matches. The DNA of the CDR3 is TGTGCCAGCAGTCCACAGGGGACCTACTCCTACGAGCAGTACTTC. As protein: CASSPQGTYSYEQYF.

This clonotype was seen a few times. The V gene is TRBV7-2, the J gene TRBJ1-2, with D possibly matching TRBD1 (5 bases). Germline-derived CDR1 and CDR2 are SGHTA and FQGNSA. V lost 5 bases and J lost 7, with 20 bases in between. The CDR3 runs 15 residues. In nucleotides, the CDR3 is TGTGCCAGCAGCCAGGATAGTGTAGACAGTTTTGGCTACACCTTC. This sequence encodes CASSQDSVDSFGYTF.

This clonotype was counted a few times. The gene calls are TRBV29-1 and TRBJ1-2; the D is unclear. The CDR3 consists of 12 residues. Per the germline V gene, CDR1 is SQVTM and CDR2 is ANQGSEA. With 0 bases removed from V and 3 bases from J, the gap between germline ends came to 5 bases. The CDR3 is CSVEEGYYGYTF. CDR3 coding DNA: TGCAGCGTTGAAGAGGGATACTATGGCTACACCTTC.

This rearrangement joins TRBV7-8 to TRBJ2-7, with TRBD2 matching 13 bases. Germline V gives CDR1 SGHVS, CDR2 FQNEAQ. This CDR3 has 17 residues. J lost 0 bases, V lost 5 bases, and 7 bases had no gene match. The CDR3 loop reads CASSRTSGSGGSYEQYF. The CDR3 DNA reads TGTGCCAGCAGCCGGACTAGCGGGAGCGGTGGCTCCTACGAGCAGTACTTC.

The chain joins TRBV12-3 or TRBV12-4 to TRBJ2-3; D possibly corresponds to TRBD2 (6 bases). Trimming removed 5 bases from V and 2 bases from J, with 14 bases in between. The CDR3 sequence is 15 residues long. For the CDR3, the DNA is TGTGCCAGCAGTGGTAGCGGAGATCCCACAGATACGCAGTATTTT. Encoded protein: CASSGSGDPTDTQYF.

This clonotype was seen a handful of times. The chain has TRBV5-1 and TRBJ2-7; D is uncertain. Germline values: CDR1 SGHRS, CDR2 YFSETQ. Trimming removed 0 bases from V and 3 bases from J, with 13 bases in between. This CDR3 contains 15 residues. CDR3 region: CASSLGQLLNYEQYF. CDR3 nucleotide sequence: TGCGCCAGCAGCTTGGGACAATTACTAAACTACGAGCAGTACTTC.

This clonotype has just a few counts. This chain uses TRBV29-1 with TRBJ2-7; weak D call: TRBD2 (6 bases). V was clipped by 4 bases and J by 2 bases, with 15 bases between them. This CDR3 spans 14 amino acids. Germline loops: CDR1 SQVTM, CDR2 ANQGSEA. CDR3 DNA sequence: TGCAGCGTTGGGTCCCGGGACTCTCCCTACGAGCAGTACTTC. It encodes CSVGSRDSPYEQYF.

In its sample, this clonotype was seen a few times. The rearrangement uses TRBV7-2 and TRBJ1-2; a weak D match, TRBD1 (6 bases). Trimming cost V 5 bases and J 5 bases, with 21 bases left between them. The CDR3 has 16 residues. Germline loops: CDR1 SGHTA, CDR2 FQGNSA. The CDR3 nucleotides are TGTGCCAGCAGCCTCGCCGGGGGCCCTCAACCTTATGGCTACACCTTC. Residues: CASSLAGGPQPYGYTF.

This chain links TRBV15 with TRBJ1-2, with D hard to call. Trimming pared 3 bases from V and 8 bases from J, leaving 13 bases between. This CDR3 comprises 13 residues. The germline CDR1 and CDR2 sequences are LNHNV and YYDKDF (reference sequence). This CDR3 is CATSSREDRGYTF. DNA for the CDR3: TGTGCCACCAGCAGTCGAGAGGACCGAGGCTACACCTTC. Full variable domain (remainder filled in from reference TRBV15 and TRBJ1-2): DAMVIQNPRYQVTQFGKPVTLSCSQTLNHNVMYWYQQKSSQAPKLLFHYYDKDFNNEADTPDNFQSRRPNTSFCFLDIRSPGLGDTAMYLCATSSREDRGYTFGSGTRLTVV.

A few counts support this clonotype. CDR3 sequence: CASDSSPDRLAGGTDTQYF. In DNA, the CDR3 is TGTGCCAGCGATTCCAGCCCGGACAGACTAGCGGGGGGCACAGATACGCAGTATTTT. This chain links TRBV7-2 with TRBJ2-3, with 12 bases aligning to TRBD2. Trimming at V came to 8 bases and at J to 1 base, leaving 16 bases not matched to a gene. Germline values: CDR1 SGHTA, CDR2 FQGNSA. The CDR3 has 19 amino acids.

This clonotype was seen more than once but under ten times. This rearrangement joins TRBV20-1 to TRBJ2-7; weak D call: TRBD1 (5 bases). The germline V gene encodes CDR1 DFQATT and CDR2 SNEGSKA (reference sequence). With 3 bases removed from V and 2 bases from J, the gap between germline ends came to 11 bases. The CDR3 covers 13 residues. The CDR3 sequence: CSASPRVPYEQYF. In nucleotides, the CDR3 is TGCAGTGCTAGTCCCAGGGTACCCTACGAGCAGTACTTC.

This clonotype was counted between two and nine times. The CDR3 protein is CASSSYRGNNEQFF. The CDR3 DNA reads as TGCGCCAGCAGCTCGTACAGGGGAAACAATGAGCAGTTCTTC. The rearrangement uses TRBV5-1 and TRBJ2-1; 7 bases are a match to TRBD1. J lost 5 bases, V lost 3 bases, and 5 bases had no gene match. The CDR3 is 14 residues long. The V gene's germline CDR1 is SGHRS and CDR2 YFSETQ.

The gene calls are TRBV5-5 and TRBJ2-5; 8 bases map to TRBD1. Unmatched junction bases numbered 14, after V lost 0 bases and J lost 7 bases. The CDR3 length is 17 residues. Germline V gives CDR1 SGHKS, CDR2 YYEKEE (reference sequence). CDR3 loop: CASSLDGGQASRGTQYF. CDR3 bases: TGTGCCAGCAGCTTGGATGGGGGACAGGCGAGCAGGGGGACCCAGTACTTC.

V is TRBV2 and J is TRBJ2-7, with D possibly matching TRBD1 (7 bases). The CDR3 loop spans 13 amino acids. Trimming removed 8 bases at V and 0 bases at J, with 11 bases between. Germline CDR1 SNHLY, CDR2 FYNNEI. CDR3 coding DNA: TGTGCCAGCGGCGGGGACAGCTCCTACGAGCAGTACTTC. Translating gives CASGGDSSYEQYF.

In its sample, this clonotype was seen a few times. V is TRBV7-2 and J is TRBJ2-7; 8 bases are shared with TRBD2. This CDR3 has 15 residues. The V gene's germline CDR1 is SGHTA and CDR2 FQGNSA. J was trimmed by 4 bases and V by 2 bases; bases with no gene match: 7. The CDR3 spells CASSLTGGAQYEQYF. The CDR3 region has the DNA TGTGCCAGCAGCTTAACCGGGGGGGCCCAGTACGAGCAGTACTTC.

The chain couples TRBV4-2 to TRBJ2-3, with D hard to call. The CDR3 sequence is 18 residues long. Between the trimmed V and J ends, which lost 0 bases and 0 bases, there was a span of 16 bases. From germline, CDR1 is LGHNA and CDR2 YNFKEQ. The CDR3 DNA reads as TGTGCCAGCAGCCAAGATATGAAGGTCCCCCTGAGCACAGATACGCAGTATTTT. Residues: CASSQDMKVPLSTDTQYF.

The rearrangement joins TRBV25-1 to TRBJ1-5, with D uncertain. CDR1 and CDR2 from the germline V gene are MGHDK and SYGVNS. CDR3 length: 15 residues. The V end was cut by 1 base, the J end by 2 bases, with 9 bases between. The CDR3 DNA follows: TGTGCCAGCAGTGAATCTCTCCAGGGCAATCAGCCCCAGCATTTT. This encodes CASSESLQGNQPQHF.

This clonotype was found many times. The CDR3 spells CSVWTLQETQYF. The CDR3 DNA reads as TGCAGCGTATGGACACTGCAAGAGACCCAGTACTTC. This chain links TRBV29-1 with TRBJ2-5; tentative D call: TRBD1 (5 bases). Germline V gene data show CDR1 as SQVTM and CDR2 as ANQGSEA. The V end was cut by 6 bases, the J end by 2 bases, with 10 bases between. The CDR3 runs 12 residues.

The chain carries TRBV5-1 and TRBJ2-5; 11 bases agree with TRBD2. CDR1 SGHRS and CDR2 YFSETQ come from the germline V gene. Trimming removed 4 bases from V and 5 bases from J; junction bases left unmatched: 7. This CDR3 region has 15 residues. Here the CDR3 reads CASSPELAGVETQYF. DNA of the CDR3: TGCGCCAGCAGCCCCGAACTAGCGGGAGTGGAGACCCAGTACTTC.

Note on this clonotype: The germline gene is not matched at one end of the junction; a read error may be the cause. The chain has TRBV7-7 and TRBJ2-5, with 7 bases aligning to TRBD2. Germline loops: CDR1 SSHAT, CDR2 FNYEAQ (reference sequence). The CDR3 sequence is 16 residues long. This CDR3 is CASSASSGSLGETQYF. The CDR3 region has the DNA TGTGCTAGCAGCGCTTCTAGCGGCTCCCTCGGGGAGACCCAGTACTTC.

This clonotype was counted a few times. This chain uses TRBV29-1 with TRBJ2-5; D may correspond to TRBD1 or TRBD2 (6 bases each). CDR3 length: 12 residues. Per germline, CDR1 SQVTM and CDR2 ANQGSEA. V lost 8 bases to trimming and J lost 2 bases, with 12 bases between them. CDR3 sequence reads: CSWGAMQETQYF. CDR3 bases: TGCAGCTGGGGGGCGATGCAAGAGACCCAGTACTTC.

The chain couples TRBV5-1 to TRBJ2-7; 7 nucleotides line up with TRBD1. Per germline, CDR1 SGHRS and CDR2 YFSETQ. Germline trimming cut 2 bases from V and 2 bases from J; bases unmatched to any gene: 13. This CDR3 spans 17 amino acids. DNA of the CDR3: TGCGCCAGCAGCTTAAGGGGGCAGGGGTCGGGTCCCTACGAGCAGTACTTC. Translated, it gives CASSLRGQGSGPYEQYF. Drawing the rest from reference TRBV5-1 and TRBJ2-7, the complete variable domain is KAGVTQTPRYLIKTRGQQVTLSCSPISGHRSVSWYQQTPGQGLQFLFEYFSETQRNKGNFPGRFSGRQFSNSRSEMNVSTLELGDSALYLCASSLRGQGSGPYEQYFGPGTRLTVT.

CDR3 sequence: CASSYYSGTFSTYNEQFF. CDR3 nucleotides: TGTGCCAGCAGTTACTATTCCGGGACATTCTCGACATACAATGAGCAGTTCTTC. V gene TRBV6-5 combines with J gene TRBJ2-1, with D perhaps matching TRBD1 (6 bases). CDR3 length equals 18 residues. CDR1 is MNHEY and CDR2 is SVGAGI in the germline V gene. The V gene lost 1 base and the J gene lost 4 bases, with 20 bases spanning the gap.

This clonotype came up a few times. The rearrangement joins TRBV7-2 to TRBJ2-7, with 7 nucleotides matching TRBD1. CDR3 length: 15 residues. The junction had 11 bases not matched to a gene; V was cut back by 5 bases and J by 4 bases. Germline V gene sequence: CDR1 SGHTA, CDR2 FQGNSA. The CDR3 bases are TGTGCCAGCAGCCAACGGGCAGGGGGATCATACGAGCAGTACTTC. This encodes CASSQRAGGSYEQYF.

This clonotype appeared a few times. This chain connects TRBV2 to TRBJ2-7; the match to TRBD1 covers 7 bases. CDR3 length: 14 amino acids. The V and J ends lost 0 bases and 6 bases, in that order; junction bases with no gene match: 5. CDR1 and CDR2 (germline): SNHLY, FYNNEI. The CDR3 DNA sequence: TGTGCCAGCAGTGAAGCGTCCAGGGGGACCGAGCAGTACTTC. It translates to CASSEASRGTEQYF.

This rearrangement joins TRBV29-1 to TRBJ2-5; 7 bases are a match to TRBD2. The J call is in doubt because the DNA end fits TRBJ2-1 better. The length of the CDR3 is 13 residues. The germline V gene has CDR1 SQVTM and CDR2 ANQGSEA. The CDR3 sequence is CSVAASGQETQFF. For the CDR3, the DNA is TGCAGCGTTGCGGCTAGCGGCCAAGAGACCCAGTTCTTC.

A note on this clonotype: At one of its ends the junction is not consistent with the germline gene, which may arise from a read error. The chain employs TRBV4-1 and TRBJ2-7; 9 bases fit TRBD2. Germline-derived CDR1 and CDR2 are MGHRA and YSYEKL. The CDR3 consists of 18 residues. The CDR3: CASSQDLLPGLASYEQYF. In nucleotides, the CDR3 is TGCGCCAGCAGTCAAGATCTGCTCCCCGGACTAGCGAGCTACGAGCAGTACTTC.

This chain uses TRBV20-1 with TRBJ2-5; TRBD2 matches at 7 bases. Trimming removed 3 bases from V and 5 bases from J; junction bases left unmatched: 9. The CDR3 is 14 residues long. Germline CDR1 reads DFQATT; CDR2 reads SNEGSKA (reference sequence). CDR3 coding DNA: TGCAGTGCTAGCAAGACTAGCTGGGGCGAGACCCAGTACTTC. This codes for CSASKTSWGETQYF.

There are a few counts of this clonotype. This CDR3 is CASSPRAGNYGYTF. The CDR3 DNA reads TGTGCCAGCTCACCAAGGGCGGGGAACTATGGCTACACCTTC. V and J are TRBV18 and TRBJ1-2; D unresolved. CDR3 size: 14 residues. V gave up 2 bases and J gave up 2 bases, with 9 bases separating them. The germline gives CDR1 KGHSH, CDR2 LQKENI.